One sample yielded the 14 T cell receptor beta chains listed below, sequenced in a study of CD8 T cell repertoires and HIV-1 epitope variants. Profiling relied on immunoSEQ multiplex PCR, and the TCRdb table lists in-frame clones only, not all of them. The table includes over 4,500 clones, around 63% detected once. Antigen specificity for these receptors is unknown. The sample consisted of cultured CD8+ T cells derived from PBMCs. These receptors all stem from a male donor with HIV.

V is TRBV18 and J is TRBJ1-5; D is undetermined. Germline V gives CDR1 KGHSH, CDR2 LQKENI. The CDR3 contains 16 residues. V gave up 2 bases and J gave up 2 bases, with 13 bases separating them. The CDR3 here is CASSPSSGRGNQPQHF. The CDR3, as DNA: TGTGCCAGCTCACCAAGTTCAGGTCGCGGCAATCAGCCCCAGCATTTT.

The rearrangement joins TRBV28 to TRBJ1-1; no clear D. CDR3 length: 14 residues. V dropped 5 bases and J dropped 1 base, with 11 bases sitting between them. CDR1 is MDHEN and CDR2 is SYDVKM in the germline V gene. CDR3 protein: CASSRETTNTEAFF. As DNA, the CDR3 is TGTGCCAGCAGTCGCGAGACGACGAACACTGAAGCTTTCTTT.

CDR3 residues: CASNRGDNEQFF. The DNA for the CDR3 is TGTGCCAGCAACCGGGGGGACAATGAGCAGTTCTTC. The chain has TRBV7-6 and TRBJ2-1, with 7 bases fitting TRBD2. This CDR3 region has 12 residues. The germline V gene encodes CDR1 SGHVS and CDR2 FNYEAQ. Trimming cost V 7 bases and J 5 bases; bases outside gene matches: 2.

This clone has a single count. The chain is built from TRBV12-1 and TRBJ1-1. TRBV12-1 represents a pseudogene. CDR3 size: 16 residues. CDR3 sequence (DNA): TGTGCCAGCAGCTCCCTTCGGGCCCCGGAGGGCACTGAAGCTTTCTTT. Amino acid sequence: CASSSLRAPEGTEAFF.

The V call is TRBV18, the J call TRBJ1-1; 9 bases agree with TRBD1. Trimming at V came to 2 bases and at J to 3 bases, leaving 7 bases not matched to a gene. This CDR3 is 16 amino acids long. The germline CDR1 and CDR2 sequences are KGHSH and LQKENI. The chain's CDR3 is CASSPGQGNADTEAFF. The CDR3 nucleotides are TGTGCCAGCTCACCAGGACAGGGGAATGCTGACACTGAAGCTTTCTTT.

In DNA, the CDR3 is TGTGCCAGCCTCCCTTTCAGGGAGAGCACTGAAGCTTTCTTT. Translated: CASLPFRESTEAFF. This sequence joins TRBV6-1 and TRBJ1-1, with D perhaps matching TRBD1 (5 bases). The V end lost 8 bases, the J end lost 4 bases, and 17 bases lay between the germline ends. Germline values: CDR1 MNHNS, CDR2 SASEGT. The CDR3 has 14 residues.

The genes are TRBV6-5 and TRBJ2-2, with D possibly being TRBD1 (5 bases). The germline V and J ends were trimmed by 0 bases and 1 base, with 9 bases remaining between them. CDR3 length equals 16 residues. Germline V lookup: CDR1 MNHEY, CDR2 SVGAGI. This chain's CDR3 is CASSYSPGRNTGELFF. In nucleotides, the CDR3 is TGTGCCAGCAGTTACTCCCCAGGGCGGAACACCGGGGAGCTGTTTTTT.

The chain recombines TRBV4-3 with TRBJ2-7; no clear D gene. Germline V gene lookup returns CDR1 LGHNA and CDR2 YSLEER. The CDR3 length is 12 residues. Trimming left V 0 bases short and J 3 bases short, with 3 bases between. The DNA for the CDR3 is TGCGCCAGCAGCCAAGATCGCTACGAGCAGTACTTC. The encoded protein is CASSQDRYEQYF.

The V and J genes are TRBV6-1 and TRBJ2-7, with D possibly TRBD1 on 5 matching bases. CDR3 size: 14 residues. The germline gives CDR1 MNHNS, CDR2 SASEGT. V was cut by 8 bases and J by 2 bases, with 16 bases left in between. CDR3: CASHNTQVTYEQYF. Written as DNA, the CDR3 is TGTGCCAGCCATAACACACAGGTTACCTACGAGCAGTACTTC.

The chain couples TRBV4-1 to TRBJ2-1, with TRBD2 matching over 12 bases. Unmatched junction bases numbered 10, after V lost 3 bases and J lost 7 bases. Germline V gene lookup returns CDR1 MGHRA and CDR2 YSYEKL. This CDR3 is built from 17 residues. CDR3 protein: CASSQAPSGGAQNEQFF. The CDR3 DNA reads TGCGCCAGCAGCCAGGCCCCTAGCGGGGGGGCACAGAATGAGCAGTTCTTC.

CDR3 sequence reads: CASSLAGGAYEQYF. The DNA of the CDR3 is TGTGCCAGCAGTTTAGCGGGAGGTGCCTACGAGCAGTACTTC. The rearrangement uses TRBV28 and TRBJ2-7; 8 nucleotides line up with TRBD2. Per the germline V gene, CDR1 is MDHEN and CDR2 is SYDVKM. CDR3 size: 14 residues. Losses at the gene ends were 2 bases for V and 2 bases for J; bases not matched to a gene: 2.

The sample holds a few counts of this clone. V is TRBV27 and J is TRBJ1-1; a possible D gene is TRBD1 (6 bases). V gave up 8 bases and J gave up 3 bases, with 19 bases separating them. Germline assignment: CDR1 MNHEY and CDR2 SMNVEV (reference sequence). CDR3 length: 15 amino acids. CDR3 DNA sequence: TGTGCCAGCCTTCATACACAGGGAGGAGACACTGAAGCTTTCTTT. This gives the protein CASLHTQGGDTEAFF.

The J gene is TRBJ2-3, the V gene TRBV10-2; D gene uncertain. This CDR3 is 16 amino acids long. Trimming removed 3 bases at V and 1 base at J, with 14 bases between. Germline CDR1 reads WSHSY; CDR2 reads SAAADI. CDR3 sequence: CASSDWRSAGTDTQYF. In DNA form, the CDR3 reads TGCGCCAGCAGTGACTGGCGGAGCGCGGGCACAGATACGCAGTATTTT.

The DNA for the CDR3 is TGTGCCATCAGTACGGGTACACGGAATTCACCCCTCCACTTT. This encodes CAISTGTRNSPLHF. V gene TRBV10-3 combines with J gene TRBJ1-6; no reliable D call. Trimming shortened V by 5 bases and J by 7 bases, and 12 bases separated the two germline ends. The CDR3 extends over 14 amino acids. CDR1 and CDR2 from the germline V gene are ENHRY and SYGVKD.